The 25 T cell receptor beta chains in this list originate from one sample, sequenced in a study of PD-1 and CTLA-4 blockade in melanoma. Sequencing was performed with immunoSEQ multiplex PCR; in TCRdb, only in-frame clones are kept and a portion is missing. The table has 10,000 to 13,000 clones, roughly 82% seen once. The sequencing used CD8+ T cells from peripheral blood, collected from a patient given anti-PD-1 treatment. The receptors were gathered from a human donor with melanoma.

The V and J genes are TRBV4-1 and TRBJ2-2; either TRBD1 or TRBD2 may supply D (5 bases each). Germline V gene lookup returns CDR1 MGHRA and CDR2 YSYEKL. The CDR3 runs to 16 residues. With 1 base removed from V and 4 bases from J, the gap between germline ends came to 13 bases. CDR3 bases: TGCGCCAGCAGCCAAGGGGGTAGTGGGGGCACCGGGGAGCTGTTTTTT. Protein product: CASSQGGSGGTGELFF.

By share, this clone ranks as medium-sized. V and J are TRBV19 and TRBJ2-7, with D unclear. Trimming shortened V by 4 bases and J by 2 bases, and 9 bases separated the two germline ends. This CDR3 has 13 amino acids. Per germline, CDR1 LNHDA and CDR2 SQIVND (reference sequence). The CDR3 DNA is TGTGCCAGTAGTAGGACCCTAGCCTACGAGCAGTACTTC. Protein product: CASSRTLAYEQYF.

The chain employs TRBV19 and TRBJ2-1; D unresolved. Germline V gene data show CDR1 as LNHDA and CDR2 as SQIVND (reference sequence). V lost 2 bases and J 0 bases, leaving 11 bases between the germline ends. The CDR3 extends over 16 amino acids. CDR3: CASSIWATPSYNEQFF. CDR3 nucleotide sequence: TGTGCCAGTAGTATATGGGCGACACCCTCCTACAATGAGCAGTTCTTC.

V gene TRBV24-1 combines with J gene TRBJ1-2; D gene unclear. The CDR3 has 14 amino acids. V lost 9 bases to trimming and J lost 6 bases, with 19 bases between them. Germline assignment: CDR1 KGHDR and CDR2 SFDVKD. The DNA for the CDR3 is TGTGCCACCGGTTCAGGCACAGAGCTTGATGGCTACACCTTC. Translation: CATGSGTELDGYTF.

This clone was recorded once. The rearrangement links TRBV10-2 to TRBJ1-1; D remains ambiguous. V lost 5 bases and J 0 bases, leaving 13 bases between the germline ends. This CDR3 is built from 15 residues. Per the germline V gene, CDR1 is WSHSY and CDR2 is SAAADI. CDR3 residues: CASSPLDGMNTEAFF. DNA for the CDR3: TGCGCCAGCAGTCCCTTGGACGGAATGAACACTGAAGCTTTCTTT.

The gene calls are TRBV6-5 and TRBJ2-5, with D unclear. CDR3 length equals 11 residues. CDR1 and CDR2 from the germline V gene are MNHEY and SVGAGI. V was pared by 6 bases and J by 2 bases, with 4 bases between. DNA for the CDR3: TGTGCCAGCAGCACACAAGAGACCCAGTACTTC. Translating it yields CASSTQETQYF.

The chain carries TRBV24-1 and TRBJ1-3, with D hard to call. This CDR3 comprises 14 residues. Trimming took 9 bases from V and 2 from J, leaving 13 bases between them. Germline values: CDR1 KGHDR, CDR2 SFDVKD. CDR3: CATASRGPGNTIYF. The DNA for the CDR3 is TGTGCCACCGCGTCGAGAGGTCCTGGAAACACCATATATTTT.

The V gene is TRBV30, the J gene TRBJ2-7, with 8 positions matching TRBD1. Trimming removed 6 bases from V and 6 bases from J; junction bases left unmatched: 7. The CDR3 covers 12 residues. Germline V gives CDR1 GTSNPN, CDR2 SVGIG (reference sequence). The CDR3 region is CACHQGASEQYF. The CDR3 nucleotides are TGTGCCTGTCACCAGGGGGCATCCGAGCAGTACTTC.

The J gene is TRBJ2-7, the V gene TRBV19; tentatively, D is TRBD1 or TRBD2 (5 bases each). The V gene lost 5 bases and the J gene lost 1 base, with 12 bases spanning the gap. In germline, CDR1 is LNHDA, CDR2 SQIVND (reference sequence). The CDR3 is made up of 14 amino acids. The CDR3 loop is CASSGGVGSYEQYF. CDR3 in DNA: TGTGCCAGTAGTGGGGGAGTAGGGTCCTACGAGCAGTACTTC. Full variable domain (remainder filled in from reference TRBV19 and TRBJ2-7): DGGITQSPKYLFRKEGQNVTLSCEQNLNHDAMYWYRQDPGQGLRLIYYSQIVNDFQKGDIAEGYSVSREKKESFPLTVTSAQKNPTAFYLCASSGGVGSYEQYFGPGTRLTVT.

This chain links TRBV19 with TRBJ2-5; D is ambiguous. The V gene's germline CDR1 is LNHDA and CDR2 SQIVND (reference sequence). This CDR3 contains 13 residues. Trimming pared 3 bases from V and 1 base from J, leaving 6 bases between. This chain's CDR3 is CASSIDFQETQYF. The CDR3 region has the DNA TGTGCCAGTAGTATCGACTTCCAAGAGACCCAGTACTTC.

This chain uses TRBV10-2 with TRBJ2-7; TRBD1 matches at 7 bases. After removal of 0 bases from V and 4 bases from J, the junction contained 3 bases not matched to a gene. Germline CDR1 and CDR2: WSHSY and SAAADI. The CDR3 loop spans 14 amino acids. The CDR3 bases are TGCGCCAGCAGTGAGTCTTACAGGGGTTACGAGCAGTACTTC. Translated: CASSESYRGYEQYF.

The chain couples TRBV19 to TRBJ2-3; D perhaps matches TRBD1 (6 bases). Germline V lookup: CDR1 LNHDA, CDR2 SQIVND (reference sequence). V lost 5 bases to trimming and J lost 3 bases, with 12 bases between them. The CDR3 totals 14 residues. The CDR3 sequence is CASSPQDSTDTQYF. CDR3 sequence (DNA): TGTGCCAGTAGTCCCCAGGACAGTACAGATACGCAGTATTTT.

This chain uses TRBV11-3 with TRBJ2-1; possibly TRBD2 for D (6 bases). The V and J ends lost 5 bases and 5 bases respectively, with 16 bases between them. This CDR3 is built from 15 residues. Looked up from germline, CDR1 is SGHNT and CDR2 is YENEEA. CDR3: CASSPGNSGHNEQFF. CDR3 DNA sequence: TGTGCCAGCAGCCCGGGGAATAGCGGACACAATGAGCAGTTCTTC.

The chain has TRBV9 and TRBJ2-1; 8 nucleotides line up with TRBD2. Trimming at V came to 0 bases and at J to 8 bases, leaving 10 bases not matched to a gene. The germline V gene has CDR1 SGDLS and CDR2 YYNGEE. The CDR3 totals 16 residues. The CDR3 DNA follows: TGTGCCAGCAGCGTAGTAGCGCGACTAGCGATCGATGAGCAGTTCTTC. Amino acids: CASSVVARLAIDEQFF.

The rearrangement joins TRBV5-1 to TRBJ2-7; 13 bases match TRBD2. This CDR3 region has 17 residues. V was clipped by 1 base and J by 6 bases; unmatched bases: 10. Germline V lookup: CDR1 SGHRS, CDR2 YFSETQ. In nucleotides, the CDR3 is TGCGCCAGCAGCTTGAAACTAGCGGGAGGGCCGTTCGGCGAGCAGTACTTC. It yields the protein CASSLKLAGGPFGEQYF.

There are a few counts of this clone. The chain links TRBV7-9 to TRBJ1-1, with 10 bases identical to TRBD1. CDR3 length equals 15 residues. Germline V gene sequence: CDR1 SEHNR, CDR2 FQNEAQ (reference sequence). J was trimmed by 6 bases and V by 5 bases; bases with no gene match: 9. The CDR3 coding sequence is TGTGCCAGCAGCCTGAGGACAGGGGGGTTGGCTGAAGCTTTCTTT. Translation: CASSLRTGGLAEAFF.

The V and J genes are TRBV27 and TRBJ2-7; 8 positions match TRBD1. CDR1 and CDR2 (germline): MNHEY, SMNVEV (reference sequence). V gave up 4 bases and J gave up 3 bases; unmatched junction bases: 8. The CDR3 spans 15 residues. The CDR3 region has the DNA TGTGCCAGCAGTTCCCCCGGACAGGGCAGCTACGAGCAGTACTTC. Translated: CASSSPGQGSYEQYF.

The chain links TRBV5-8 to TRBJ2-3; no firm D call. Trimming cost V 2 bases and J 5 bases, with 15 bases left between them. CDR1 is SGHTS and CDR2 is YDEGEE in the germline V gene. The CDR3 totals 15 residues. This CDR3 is CASSFLYSSEDTQYF. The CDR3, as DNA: TGTGCCAGCAGCTTCCTCTATAGCTCCGAAGATACGCAGTATTTT.

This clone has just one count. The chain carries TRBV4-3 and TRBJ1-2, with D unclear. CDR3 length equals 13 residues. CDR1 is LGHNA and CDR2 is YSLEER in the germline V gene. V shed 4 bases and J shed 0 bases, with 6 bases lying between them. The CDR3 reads CASSPGSNYGYTF. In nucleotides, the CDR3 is TGCGCCAGCAGCCCGGGATCTAACTATGGCTACACCTTC.

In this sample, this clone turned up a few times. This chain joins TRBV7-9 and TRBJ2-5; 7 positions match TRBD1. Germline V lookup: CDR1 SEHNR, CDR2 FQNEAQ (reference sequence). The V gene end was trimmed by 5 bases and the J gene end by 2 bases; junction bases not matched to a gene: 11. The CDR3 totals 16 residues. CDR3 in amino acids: CASSDLTGPSQETQYF. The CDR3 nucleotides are TGTGCCAGCAGCGACCTGACAGGGCCATCTCAAGAGACCCAGTACTTC.

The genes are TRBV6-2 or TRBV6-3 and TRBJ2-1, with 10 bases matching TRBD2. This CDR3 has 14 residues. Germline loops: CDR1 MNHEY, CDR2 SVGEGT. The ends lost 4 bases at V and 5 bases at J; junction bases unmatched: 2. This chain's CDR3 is CASSFLAGDNEQFF. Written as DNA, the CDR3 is TGTGCCAGCAGTTTCCTAGCGGGGGACAATGAGCAGTTCTTC.

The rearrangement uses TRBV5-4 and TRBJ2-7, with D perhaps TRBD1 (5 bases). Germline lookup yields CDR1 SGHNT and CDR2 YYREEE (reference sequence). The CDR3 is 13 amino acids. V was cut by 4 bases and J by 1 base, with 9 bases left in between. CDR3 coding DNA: TGTGCCAGCAGCCCCGACAGTTCCTACGAGCAGTACTTC. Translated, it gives CASSPDSSYEQYF.

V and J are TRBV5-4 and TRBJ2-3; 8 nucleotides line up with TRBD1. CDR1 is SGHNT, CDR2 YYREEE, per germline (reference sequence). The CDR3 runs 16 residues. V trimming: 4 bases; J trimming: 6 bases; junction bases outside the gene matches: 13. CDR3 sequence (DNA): TGTGCCAGCAGCATCGAAGCAGGGGGCTGGGCGGATACGCAGTATTTT. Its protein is CASSIEAGGWADTQYF.

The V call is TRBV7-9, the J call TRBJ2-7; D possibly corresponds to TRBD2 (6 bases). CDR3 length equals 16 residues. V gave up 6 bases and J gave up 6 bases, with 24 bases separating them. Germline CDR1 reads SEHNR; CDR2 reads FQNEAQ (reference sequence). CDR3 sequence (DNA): TGTGCCAGCAGGGGGACTCGGGGGTATAGTGAGGCCGAGCAGTACTTC. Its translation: CASRGTRGYSEAEQYF.

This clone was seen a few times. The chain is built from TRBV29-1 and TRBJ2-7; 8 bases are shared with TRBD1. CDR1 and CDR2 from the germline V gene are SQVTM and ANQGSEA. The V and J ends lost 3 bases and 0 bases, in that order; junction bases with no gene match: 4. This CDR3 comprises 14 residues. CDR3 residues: CSVEDRVASYEQYF. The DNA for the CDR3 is TGCAGCGTTGAGGACAGGGTGGCCTCCTACGAGCAGTACTTC.